Listed below are T cell receptor beta chains from one sample, sequenced in a study of identifying expanded T cells in peripheral blood. Here immunoSEQ multiplex PCR was the method, and the copy in TCRdb shows in-frame clones only, minus some. This sample carries fewer than 80,000 clones, approximately 83% of them seen once, and the ten largest clones take about a fifth. Input material: blood. The source of these receptors is a person aged 18 to 69 in good health. Each CDR3 is given with its conserved first and last residue. A D gene is named only where the DNA matches it firmly. Clone size is given for some rows only: seen once, a few or many times, or a class if the clone is expanded.

CASRSGGADEQFF	TGTGCCAGCCGTAGCGGGGGGGCCGATGAGCAGTTCTTC	.	TRBD2	TRBV28	TRBJ2-1
CASSRQSGSYTF	TGTGCCAGCAGCCGACAGTCCGGGAGCTACACCTTC	.	.	TRBV7-6	TRBJ1-2
CASSSVGGKYSNQPQHF	TGTGCCAGTAGTTCCGTGGGGGGAAAGTATAGCAATCAGCCCCAGCATTTT	few	.	TRBV19	TRBJ1-5
CSVDWSGEQYF	TGCAGCGTTGATTGGTCAGGCGAGCAGTACTTC	.	.	TRBV29-1	TRBJ2-7
CASSDSGGGANEQFF	TGTGCCAGCAGTGACTCTGGCGGGGGGGCGAATGAGCAGTTCTTC	.	TRBD2	TRBV6-4	TRBJ2-1
CASSEGGRGYTF	TGTGCCAGCAGTGAGGGGGGCCGTGGCTACACCTTC	.	.	TRBV2	TRBJ1-2
CASSQGGFNYGYTF	TGTGCCAGCAGTCAAGGGGGCTTTAACTATGGCTACACCTTC	.	TRBD1	TRBV27	TRBJ1-2
CASSENRDRAYGYTF	TGTGCCAGCAGTGAAAACCGGGACAGAGCCTATGGCTACACCTTC	.	TRBD1	TRBV25-1	TRBJ1-2
CASSQDGIYGYTF	TGCGCCAGCAGCCAAGATGGGATCTATGGCTACACCTTC	.	.	TRBV4-3	TRBJ1-2
CASKIGRGNTGELFF	TGTGCCAGCAAAATAGGGAGAGGGAACACCGGGGAGCTGTTTTTT	.	.	TRBV27	TRBJ2-2
CASSVEREGQREKLFF	TGTGCCAGCAGCGTAGAAAGGGAGGGGCAGCGGGAAAAACTGTTTTTT	.	.	TRBV9	TRBJ1-4
CASSLDRVDTEAFF	TGTGCCAGCAGTCTGGACAGGGTAGACACTGAAGCTTTCTTT	.	TRBD1	TRBV6-6	TRBJ1-1
CASGRGSQPQHF	TGTGCTAGTGGTAGAGGGAGTCAGCCCCAGCATTTT	.	.	TRBV12-5	TRBJ1-5
CATSLDRTNYGYTF	TGCGCCACCTCTCTGGACAGGACTAACTATGGCTACACCTTC	.	TRBD1	TRBV5-1	TRBJ1-2
CASSFDSGHTGELFF	TGTGCCAGCAGCTTCGATTCCGGGCACACCGGGGAGCTGTTTTTT	once	.	TRBV7-4	TRBJ2-2
CASRTGQVRTDTQYF	TGTGCCAGCAGGACCGGACAGGTTCGCACAGATACGCAGTATTTT	.	TRBD1	TRBV28	TRBJ2-3
CASSSQRGANEQFF	TGTGCCAGCAGCTCGCAACGGGGGGCAAATGAGCAGTTCTTC	.	.	TRBV7-9	TRBJ2-1
CASSPRVTTGANVLTF	TGTGCCAGCTCACCCCGGGTGACTACTGGGGCCAACGTCCTGACTTTC	.	.	TRBV18	TRBJ2-6
CASSETGADEQYF	TGTGCCAGCAGTGAAACAGGCGCGGACGAGCAGTACTTC	.	.	TRBV2	TRBJ2-7
CASSPVGSGNTIYF	TGTGCCAGCAGCCCGGTCGGGTCGGGAAACACCATATATTTT	.	.	TRBV6-5	TRBJ1-3
CASSLGTGAGETQYF	TGTGCCAGCAGCTTAGGGACCGGGGCCGGGGAGACCCAGTACTTC	.	.	TRBV11-2	TRBJ2-5
CASSLEADGTNEKLFF	TGTGCCAGCAGCTTAGAGGCAGACGGTACTAATGAAAAACTGTTTTTT	.	.	TRBV7-9	TRBJ1-4
CSAREGTF	TGCAGTGCCCGGGAAGGCACCTTC	.	.	TRBV20-1	TRBJ1-2
CASSQSQGASTPYEQYF	TGTGCCAGCAGCCAAAGTCAGGGGGCCAGCACCCCCTACGAGCAGTACTTC	.	TRBD1	TRBV4-2	TRBJ2-7
CASKQGWDTQYF	TGTGCCAGCAAACAGGGATGGGATACGCAGTATTTT	.	.	TRBV2	TRBJ2-3
CASKTGSNGYTF	TGTGCCAGCAAGACAGGGTCGAATGGCTACACCTTC	once	TRBD1	TRBV6-5	TRBJ1-2
CASSQGNSPTYGYTF	TGTGCCAGCAGCCAAGGTAACAGCCCTACCTATGGCTACACCTTC	.	.	TRBV14	TRBJ1-2